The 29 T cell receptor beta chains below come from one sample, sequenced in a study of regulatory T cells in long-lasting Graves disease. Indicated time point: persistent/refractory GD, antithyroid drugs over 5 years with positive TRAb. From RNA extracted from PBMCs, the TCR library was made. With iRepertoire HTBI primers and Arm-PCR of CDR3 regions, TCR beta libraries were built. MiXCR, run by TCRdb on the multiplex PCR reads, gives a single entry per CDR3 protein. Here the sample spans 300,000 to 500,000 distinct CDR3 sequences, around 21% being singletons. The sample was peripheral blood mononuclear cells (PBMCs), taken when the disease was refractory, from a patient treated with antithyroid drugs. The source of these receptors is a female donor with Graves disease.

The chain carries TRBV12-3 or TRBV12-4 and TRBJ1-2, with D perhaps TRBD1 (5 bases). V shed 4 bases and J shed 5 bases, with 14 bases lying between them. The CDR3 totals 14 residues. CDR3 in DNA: TGTGCCAGCAGTTATGACCCGGGGCTATATGGCTACACCTTC. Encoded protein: CASSYDPGLYGYTF.

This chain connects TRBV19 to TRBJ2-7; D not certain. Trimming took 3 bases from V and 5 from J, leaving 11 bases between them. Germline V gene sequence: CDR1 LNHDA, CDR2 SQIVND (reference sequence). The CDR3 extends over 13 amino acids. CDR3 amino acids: CASSMFPTDEQYF. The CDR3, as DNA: TGTGCCAGTAGTATGTTTCCTACGGACGAGCAGTACTTC.

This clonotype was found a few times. Written as DNA, the CDR3 is TGTGCCAGCAGCTCTAGGGACCGACCATCAGGCGGGGAGCTGTTTTTT. This encodes CASSSRDRPSGGELFF. This rearrangement joins TRBV6-1 to TRBJ2-2; D might be TRBD1 or TRBD2, each matching 5 bases. This CDR3 has 16 residues. Germline CDR1 and CDR2: MNHNS and SASEGT. The V end lost 6 bases, the J end lost 7 bases, and 21 bases lay between the germline ends.

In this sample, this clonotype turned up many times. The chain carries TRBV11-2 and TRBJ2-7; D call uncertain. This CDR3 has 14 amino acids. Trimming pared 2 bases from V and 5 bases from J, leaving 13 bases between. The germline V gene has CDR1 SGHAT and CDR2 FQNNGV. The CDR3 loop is CASSLSPASNEQYF. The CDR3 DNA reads TGTGCCAGCAGCTTATCCCCGGCCTCGAACGAGCAGTACTTC.

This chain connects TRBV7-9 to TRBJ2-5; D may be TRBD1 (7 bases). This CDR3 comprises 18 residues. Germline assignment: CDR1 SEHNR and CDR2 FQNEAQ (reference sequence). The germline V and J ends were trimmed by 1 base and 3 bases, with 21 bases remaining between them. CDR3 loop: CASSLDPGGSGYKETQYF. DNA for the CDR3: TGTGCCAGCAGCTTAGACCCAGGGGGTAGCGGATACAAAGAGACCCAGTACTTC.

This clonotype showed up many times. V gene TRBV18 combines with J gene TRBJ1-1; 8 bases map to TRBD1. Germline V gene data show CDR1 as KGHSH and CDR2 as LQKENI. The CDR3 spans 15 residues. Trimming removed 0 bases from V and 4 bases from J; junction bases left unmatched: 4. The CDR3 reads CASSPPGTGATEAFF. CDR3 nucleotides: TGTGCCAGCTCACCACCCGGGACAGGTGCCACTGAAGCTTTCTTT.

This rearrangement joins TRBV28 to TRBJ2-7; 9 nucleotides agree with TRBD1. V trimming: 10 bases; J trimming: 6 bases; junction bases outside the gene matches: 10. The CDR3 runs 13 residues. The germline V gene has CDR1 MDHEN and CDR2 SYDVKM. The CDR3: CAISRTGAVEQYF. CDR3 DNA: TGTGCCATCAGCCGGACAGGGGCGGTCGAGCAGTACTTC.

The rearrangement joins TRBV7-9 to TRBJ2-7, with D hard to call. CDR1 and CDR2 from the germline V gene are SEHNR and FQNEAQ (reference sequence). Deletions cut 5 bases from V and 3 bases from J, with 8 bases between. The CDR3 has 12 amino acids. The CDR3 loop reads CASSRAIYEQYF. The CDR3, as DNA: TGTGCCAGCAGCCGAGCCATCTACGAGCAGTACTTC.

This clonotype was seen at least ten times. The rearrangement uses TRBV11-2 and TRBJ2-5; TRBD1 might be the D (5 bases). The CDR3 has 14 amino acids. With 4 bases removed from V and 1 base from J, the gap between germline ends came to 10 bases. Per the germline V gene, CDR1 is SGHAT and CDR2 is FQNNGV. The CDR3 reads CASSSYRFQETQYF. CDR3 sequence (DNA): TGTGCCAGCAGCTCCTACAGGTTCCAAGAGACCCAGTACTTC.

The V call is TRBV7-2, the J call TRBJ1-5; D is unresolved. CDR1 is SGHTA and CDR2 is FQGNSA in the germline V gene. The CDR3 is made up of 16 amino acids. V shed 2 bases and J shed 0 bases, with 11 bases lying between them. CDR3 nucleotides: TGTGCCAGCAGCTTAAGTTGGACCGATAGCAATCAGCCCCAGCATTTT. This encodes CASSLSWTDSNQPQHF.

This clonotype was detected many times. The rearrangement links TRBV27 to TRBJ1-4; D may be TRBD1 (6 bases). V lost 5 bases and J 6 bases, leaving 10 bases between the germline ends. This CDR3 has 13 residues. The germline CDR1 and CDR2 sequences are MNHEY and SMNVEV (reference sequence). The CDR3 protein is CASSPPGDEKLFF. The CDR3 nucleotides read TGTGCCAGCAGTCCGCCAGGGGATGAAAAACTGTTTTTT.

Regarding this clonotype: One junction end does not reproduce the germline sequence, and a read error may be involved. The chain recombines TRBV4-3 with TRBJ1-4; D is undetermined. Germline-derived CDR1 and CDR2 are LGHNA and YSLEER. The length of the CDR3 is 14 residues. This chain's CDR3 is CASSQETEGEKRFF. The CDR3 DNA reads TGCGCCAGCAGCCAAGAGACCGAGGGTGAAAAACGGTTTTTT.

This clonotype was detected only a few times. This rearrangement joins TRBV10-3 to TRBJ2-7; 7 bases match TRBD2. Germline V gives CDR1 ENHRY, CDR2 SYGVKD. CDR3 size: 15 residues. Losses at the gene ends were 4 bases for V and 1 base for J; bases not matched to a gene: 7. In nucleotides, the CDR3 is TGTGCCATCAGTGGGGCGGGAGACACATCCTACGAGCAGTACTTC. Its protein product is CAISGAGDTSYEQYF.

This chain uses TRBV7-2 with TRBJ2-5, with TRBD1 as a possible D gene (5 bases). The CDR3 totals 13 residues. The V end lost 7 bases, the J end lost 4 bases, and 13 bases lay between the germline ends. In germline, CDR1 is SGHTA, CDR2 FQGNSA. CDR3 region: CASTLVGAETQYF. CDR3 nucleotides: TGTGCCAGCACCCTAGTTGGGGCAGAGACCCAGTACTTC.

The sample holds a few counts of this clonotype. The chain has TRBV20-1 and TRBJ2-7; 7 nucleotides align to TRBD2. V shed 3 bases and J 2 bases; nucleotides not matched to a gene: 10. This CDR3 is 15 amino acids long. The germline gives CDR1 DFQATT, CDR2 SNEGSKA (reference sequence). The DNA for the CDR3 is TGCAGTGCTAGGCGGAAGGCGGGAGACCCCTACGAGCAGTACTTC. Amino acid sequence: CSARRKAGDPYEQYF.

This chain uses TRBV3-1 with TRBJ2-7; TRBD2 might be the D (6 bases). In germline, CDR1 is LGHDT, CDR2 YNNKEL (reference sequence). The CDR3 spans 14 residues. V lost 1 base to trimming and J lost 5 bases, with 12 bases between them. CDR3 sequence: CASSQVTGENEQYF. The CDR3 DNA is TGTGCCAGCAGCCAAGTCACGGGAGAAAACGAGCAGTACTTC.

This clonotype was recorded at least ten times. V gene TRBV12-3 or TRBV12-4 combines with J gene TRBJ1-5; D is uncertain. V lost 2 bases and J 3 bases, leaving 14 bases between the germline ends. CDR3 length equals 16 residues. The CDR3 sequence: CASSLSVGRANQPQHF. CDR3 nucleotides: TGTGCCAGCAGTTTATCGGTTGGGCGAGCCAATCAGCCCCAGCATTTT.

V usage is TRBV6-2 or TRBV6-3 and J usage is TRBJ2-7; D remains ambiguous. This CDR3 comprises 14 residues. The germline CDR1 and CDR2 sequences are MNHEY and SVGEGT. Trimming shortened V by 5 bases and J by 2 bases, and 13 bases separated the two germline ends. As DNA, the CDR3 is TGTGCCAGCAGTCAAGCACGCTACCCCTACGAGCAGTACTTC. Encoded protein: CASSQARYPYEQYF.

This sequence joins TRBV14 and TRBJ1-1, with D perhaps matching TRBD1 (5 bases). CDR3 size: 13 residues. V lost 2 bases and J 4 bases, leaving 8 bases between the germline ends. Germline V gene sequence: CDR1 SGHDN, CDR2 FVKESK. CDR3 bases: TGTGCCAGCAGCCAATCAGGGACCACTGAAGCTTTCTTT. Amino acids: CASSQSGTTEAFF.

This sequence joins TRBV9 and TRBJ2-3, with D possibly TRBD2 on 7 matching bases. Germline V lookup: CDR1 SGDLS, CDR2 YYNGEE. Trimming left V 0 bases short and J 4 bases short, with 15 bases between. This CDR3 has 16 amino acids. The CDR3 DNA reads TGTGCCAGCAGCGTAGGGGCGGGAGAGGGGGCAGATACGCAGTATTTT. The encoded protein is CASSVGAGEGADTQYF.

The CDR3 region has the DNA TGTGCCAGCAGTTACGACGGCAGGGCATATGCTTTCTTT. This translates into CASSYDGRAYAFF. The J gene is TRBJ1-1, the V gene TRBV6-2 or TRBV6-3, with D possibly TRBD1 on 5 matching bases. CDR1 and CDR2 from the germline V gene are MNHEY and SVGEGT. Trimming removed 2 bases from V and 11 bases from J, with 15 bases in between. CDR3 length: 13 amino acids.

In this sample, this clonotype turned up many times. For the CDR3, the DNA is TGTGCCAGCAGCTGGGACAGGGTGGACACCGGGGAGCTGTTTTTT. The encoded protein is CASSWDRVDTGELFF. The chain employs TRBV5-5 and TRBJ2-2; TRBD1 agrees at 9 bases. The junction had 3 bases not matched to a gene; V was cut back by 3 bases and J by 3 bases. Germline CDR1 is SGHKS and CDR2 is YYEKEE (reference sequence). This CDR3 is 15 amino acids long.

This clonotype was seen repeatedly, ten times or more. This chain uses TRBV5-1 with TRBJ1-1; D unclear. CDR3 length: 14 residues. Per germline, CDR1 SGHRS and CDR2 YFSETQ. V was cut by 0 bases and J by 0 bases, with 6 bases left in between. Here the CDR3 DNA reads TGCGCCAGCAGCTTGGCCTCCATGAACACTGAAGCTTTCTTT. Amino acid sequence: CASSLASMNTEAFF.

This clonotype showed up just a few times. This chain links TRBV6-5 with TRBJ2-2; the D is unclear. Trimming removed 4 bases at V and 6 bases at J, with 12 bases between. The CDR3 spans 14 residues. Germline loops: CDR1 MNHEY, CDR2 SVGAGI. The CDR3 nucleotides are TGTGCCAGCAGTTTAAGCTGGGTACCCGGGGAGCTGTTTTTT. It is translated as CASSLSWVPGELFF.

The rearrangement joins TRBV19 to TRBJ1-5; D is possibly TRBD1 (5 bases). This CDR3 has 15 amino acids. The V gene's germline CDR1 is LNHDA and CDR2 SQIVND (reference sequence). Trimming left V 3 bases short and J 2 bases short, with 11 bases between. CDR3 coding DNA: TGTGCCAGTAGTATCATGGAAGGGGGCAATCAGCCCCAGCATTTT. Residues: CASSIMEGGNQPQHF.

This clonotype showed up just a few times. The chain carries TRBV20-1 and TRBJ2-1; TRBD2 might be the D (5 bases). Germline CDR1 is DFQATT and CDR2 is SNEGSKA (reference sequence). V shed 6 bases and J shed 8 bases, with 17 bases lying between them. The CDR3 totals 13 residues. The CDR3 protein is CSAPLVGKDEQFF. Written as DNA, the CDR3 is TGCAGTGCCCCACTAGTTGGTAAGGATGAGCAGTTCTTC.

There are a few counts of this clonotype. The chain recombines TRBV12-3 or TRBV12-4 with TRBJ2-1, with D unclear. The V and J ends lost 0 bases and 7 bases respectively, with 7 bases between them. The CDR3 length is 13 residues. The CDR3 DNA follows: TGTGCCAGCAGTTTAGCTCCTGGGAATGAGCAGTTCTTC. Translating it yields CASSLAPGNEQFF.

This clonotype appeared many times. The CDR3 nucleotides read TGTGCCAGCAGCTTCGCAGGGGGCGCATTGGAGACCCAGTACTTC. This translates into CASSFAGGALETQYF. The J gene is TRBJ2-5, the V gene TRBV7-9; TRBD1 aligns across 8 bases. After removal of 3 bases from V and 5 bases from J, the junction contained 8 bases not matched to a gene. Germline loops: CDR1 SEHNR, CDR2 FQNEAQ (reference sequence). The CDR3 extends over 15 amino acids.

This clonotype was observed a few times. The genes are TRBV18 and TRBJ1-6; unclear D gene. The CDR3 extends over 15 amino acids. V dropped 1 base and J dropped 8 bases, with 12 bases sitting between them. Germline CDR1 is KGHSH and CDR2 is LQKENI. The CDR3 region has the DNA TGTGCCAGCTCACCACGACACAGTTTCGATTCACCCCTCCACTTT. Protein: CASSPRHSFDSPLHF.